The 24 T cell receptor beta chains below were found in one sample sequenced in a study of blood T cell repertoires in COVID-19. The table came from immunoSEQ multiplex PCR; TCRdb's copy has only in-frame clones and leaves some out. The data contain some 33,000 clones, around 85% of them singletons. Sample: peripheral blood. All receptors come from a human donor in a cohort sampled during active COVID-19.

V gene TRBV5-1 combines with J gene TRBJ2-1, with TRBD1 identical over 8 bases. The CDR3 length is 16 residues. Germline V gene data show CDR1 as SGHRS and CDR2 as YFSETQ. The junction had 12 bases not matched to a gene; V was cut back by 4 bases and J by 6 bases. The CDR3 is CASSPGGQGLFNEQFF. CDR3 DNA sequence: TGCGCCAGCAGCCCCGGCGGACAGGGCCTATTCAATGAGCAGTTCTTC. The entire variable domain, with the rest obtained from reference TRBV5-1 and TRBJ2-1, is as follows: KAGVTQTPRYLIKTRGQQVTLSCSPISGHRSVSWYQQTPGQGLQFLFEYFSETQRNKGNFPGRFSGRQFSNSRSEMNVSTLELGDSALYLCASSPGGQGLFNEQFFGPGTRLTVL.

J is TRBJ2-7 and V is TRBV21-1; whether TRBD1, the table's D call, matches the DNA was not checked. TRBV21-1 is a recognized pseudogene. The CDR3 spans 15 residues. Here the CDR3 reads CASSKDRGSSYEQYF. The CDR3 nucleotides are TGTGCCAGCAGCAAAGACAGGGGCAGCTCCTACGAGCAGTACTTC.

The gene calls are TRBV7-8 and TRBJ1-5, with 7 bases identical to TRBD1. Germline CDR1 SGHVS, CDR2 FQNEAQ. Trimming cost V 5 bases and J 2 bases; bases outside gene matches: 9. The CDR3 length is 16 residues. This CDR3 reads CASSPIDRARNQPQHF. The CDR3 DNA is TGTGCCAGCAGCCCCATCGACAGGGCCCGCAATCAGCCCCAGCATTTT. Filled out from reference TRBV7-8 and TRBJ1-5, the complete variable domain reads GAGVSQSPRYKVAKRGQDVALRCDPISGHVSLFWYQQALGQGPEFLTYFQNEAQLDKSGLPSDRFFAERPEGSVSTLKIQRTQQEDSAVYLCASSPIDRARNQPQHFGDGTRLSIL.

The gene calls are TRBV5-1 and TRBJ1-2; D possibly corresponds to TRBD1 (5 bases). Germline CDR1 and CDR2: SGHRS and YFSETQ. Deletions cut 1 base from V and 4 bases from J, with 14 bases between. The CDR3 is 15 residues long. The CDR3 DNA reads TGCGCCAGCAGCTTGCGGGGGGATGAGACCTATGGCTACACCTTC. Amino acids: CASSLRGDETYGYTF.

The gene calls are TRBV18 and TRBJ2-3, with 9 bases lining up with TRBD2. CDR1 is KGHSH and CDR2 is LQKENI in the germline V gene. This CDR3 comprises 16 residues. J was trimmed by 3 bases and V by 1 base; bases with no gene match: 5. CDR3 in amino acids: CASSPLAGVFTDTQYF. In DNA form, the CDR3 reads TGTGCCAGCTCACCACTAGCGGGGGTGTTTACAGATACGCAGTATTTT.

This rearrangement joins TRBV2 to TRBJ1-6; TRBD1 agrees at 7 bases. This CDR3 comprises 14 residues. V trimming: 7 bases; J trimming: 4 bases; junction bases outside the gene matches: 4. From germline, CDR1 is SNHLY and CDR2 FYNNEI. CDR3 loop: CASIPTGYNSPLHF. CDR3 sequence (DNA): TGTGCCAGCATACCGACAGGGTATAATTCACCCCTCCACTTT. Filled out from reference TRBV2 and TRBJ1-6, the complete variable domain reads EPEVTQTPSHQVTQMGQEVILRCVPISNHLYFYWYRQILGQKVEFLVSFYNNEISEKSEIFDDQFSVERPDGSNFTLKIRSTKLEDSAMYFCASIPTGYNSPLHFGNGTRLTVT.

The gene calls are TRBV9 and TRBJ2-2; 7 bases fit TRBD2. The CDR3 is 16 amino acids. The junction had 2 bases not matched to a gene; V was cut back by 0 bases and J by 0 bases. Germline V gene lookup returns CDR1 SGDLS and CDR2 YYNGEE. For the CDR3, the DNA is TGTGCCAGCAGCGTAGCTGGGGGGGCGAACACCGGGGAGCTGTTTTTT. This translates into CASSVAGGANTGELFF.

The chain links TRBV7-8 to TRBJ2-7, with 9 bases aligning to TRBD1. Germline V gene lookup returns CDR1 SGHVS and CDR2 FQNEAQ. With 5 bases clipped from V and 2 bases from J, the junction kept 1 base outside the gene matches. The CDR3 has 13 amino acids. For the CDR3, the DNA is TGTGCCAGCAGCCGGGACAGGGCCTACGAGCAGTACTTC. Translating gives CASSRDRAYEQYF.

The genes are TRBV6-5 and TRBJ1-5, with D possibly being TRBD1 (5 bases). The V end lost 2 bases, the J end lost 4 bases, and 6 bases lay between the germline ends. The CDR3 has 13 amino acids. The germline CDR1 and CDR2 sequences are MNHEY and SVGAGI. Written as DNA, the CDR3 is TGTGCCAGCAGTTACGGGGGGAATCAGCCCCAGCATTTT. The encoded protein is CASSYGGNQPQHF.

The chain uses TRBV6-6 and TRBJ1-1, with TRBD1 identical over 8 bases. V shed 6 bases, J shed 8 bases, and the junction held 8 bases outside the gene matches. Germline CDR1 MNHNY, CDR2 SVGAGI (reference sequence). The CDR3 covers 13 residues. The CDR3 DNA follows: TGTGCCAGCAGCAAGGGACAGGCGTTAGAAGCTTTCTTT. Translating gives CASSKGQALEAFF.

The chain combines TRBV6-5 with TRBJ1-5, with D perhaps TRBD1 (5 bases). The germline V and J ends were trimmed by 5 bases and 0 bases, with 11 bases remaining between them. Germline CDR1 reads MNHEY; CDR2 reads SVGAGI. CDR3 length equals 15 residues. This CDR3 reads CASSLQGSSNQPQHF. CDR3 DNA sequence: TGTGCCAGCAGTCTGCAGGGAAGTAGCAATCAGCCCCAGCATTTT.

Sample share makes this clone medium-sized (0.01 to 0.1%). This chain joins TRBV24-1 and TRBJ2-1; 7 nucleotides match TRBD2. Germline loops: CDR1 KGHDR, CDR2 SFDVKD. CDR3 length: 16 amino acids. V dropped 7 bases and J dropped 9; count of bases not matched to a gene: 17. The CDR3 DNA reads as TGTGCCACCAGCGGTACCGGCGGGAGCCCCGGGGTTGAGCAGTTCTTC. This gives the protein CATSGTGGSPGVEQFF.

Here the CDR3 DNA reads TGTGCCAGCAGCTTTGGGGGCAGCCAGCACTACGAGCAGTACTTC. It specifies CASSFGGSQHYEQYF. This sequence joins TRBV11-3 and TRBJ2-7, with D possibly TRBD1 on 6 matching bases. Trimming stripped 3 bases from V and 3 bases from J, with 15 bases between. Germline values: CDR1 SGHNT, CDR2 YENEEA. There are 15 residues in the CDR3. Supplemented by reference TRBV11-3 and TRBJ2-7, the full variable domain reads EAGVVQSPRYKIIEKKQPVAFWCNPISGHNTLYWYLQNLGQGPELLIRYENEEAVDDSQLPKDRFSAERLKGVDSTLKIQPAELGDSAVYLCASSFGGSQHYEQYFGPGTRLTVT.

The chain joins TRBV28 to TRBJ2-7, with 9 nucleotides matching TRBD1. After removal of 6 bases from V and 0 bases from J, the junction contained 6 bases not matched to a gene. This CDR3 spans 15 amino acids. CDR1 is MDHEN, CDR2 SYDVKM, per germline. CDR3 loop: CASRADRGTSYEQYF. In nucleotides, the CDR3 is TGTGCCAGCAGAGCCGACAGGGGGACCTCCTACGAGCAGTACTTC.

V gene TRBV30 combines with J gene TRBJ2-3; D is perhaps TRBD1 (5 bases). Germline V CDR1 and CDR2: GTSNPN, SVGIG (reference sequence). The V gene lost 0 bases and the J gene lost 0 bases, with 7 bases spanning the gap. The CDR3 is 14 amino acids. The CDR3 sequence is CAWSVQASTDTQYF. CDR3 nucleotide sequence: TGTGCCTGGAGTGTACAGGCAAGCACAGATACGCAGTATTTT.

The chain uses TRBV27 and TRBJ1-5; D call uncertain. The CDR3 is 17 amino acids. Trimming took 5 bases from V and 2 from J, leaving 19 bases between them. Germline CDR1 is MNHEY and CDR2 is SMNVEV (reference sequence). The DNA of the CDR3 is TGTGCCAGCAGTGACGACTATGAGGGAATAGGCAATCAGCCCCAGCATTTT. It codes for CASSDDYEGIGNQPQHF.

CDR3 nucleotide sequence: TGTGCCAGCAGCCAACCGGGACAGCCCGAGACCCAGTACTTC. It encodes CASSQPGQPETQYF. The chain is built from TRBV5-4 and TRBJ2-5; TRBD1 aligns across 7 bases. Germline CDR1 SGHNT, CDR2 YYREEE (reference sequence). J lost 5 bases, V lost 4 bases, and 8 bases had no gene match. The CDR3 sequence is 14 residues long.

The chain employs TRBV25-1 and TRBJ2-6; D not resolved. Germline values: CDR1 MGHDK, CDR2 SYGVNS. This CDR3 spans 13 amino acids. V gave up 7 bases and J gave up 1 base, with 5 bases separating them. In DNA form, the CDR3 reads TGTGCCAGCATGTCATCTGGGGCCAACGTCCTGACTTTC. Residues: CASMSSGANVLTF.

The chain links TRBV27 to TRBJ2-7; 12 bases line up with TRBD1. Germline V gene data show CDR1 as MNHEY and CDR2 as SMNVEV (reference sequence). With 8 bases clipped from V and 2 bases from J, the junction kept 10 bases outside the gene matches. The CDR3 loop spans 16 amino acids. CDR3 residues: CASAGTGGSVPYEQYF. The CDR3, as DNA: TGTGCCAGCGCCGGGACAGGGGGCTCGGTGCCCTACGAGCAGTACTTC.

The chain recombines TRBV7-9 with TRBJ1-1, with D uncertain. The CDR3 spans 13 residues. The V end lost 1 base, the J end lost 5 bases, and 8 bases lay between the germline ends. CDR1 is SEHNR, CDR2 FQNEAQ, per germline (reference sequence). This CDR3 reads CASSLGLRTEAFF. CDR3 bases: TGTGCCAGCAGCTTAGGCTTGAGGACTGAAGCTTTCTTT.

The chain recombines TRBV5-4 with TRBJ2-1; D unclear. Trimming stripped 1 base from V and 0 bases from J, with 5 bases between. Germline V gene data show CDR1 as SGHNT and CDR2 as YYREEE (reference sequence). This CDR3 spans 14 amino acids. This CDR3 is CASSLQYSYNEQFF. Written as DNA, the CDR3 is TGTGCCAGCAGCTTGCAGTACTCCTACAATGAGCAGTTCTTC.

This clone appeared a few times. The V gene is TRBV7-9, the J gene TRBJ2-7; unclear D gene. Trimming left V 5 bases short and J 0 bases short, with 8 bases between. Germline V gene data show CDR1 as SEHNR and CDR2 as FQNEAQ (reference sequence). The CDR3 consists of 13 residues. CDR3 sequence reads: CASSPTSSYEQYF. The CDR3 DNA reads as TGTGCCAGCAGCCCTACGAGCTCCTACGAGCAGTACTTC.

This chain links TRBV7-9 with TRBJ1-2; D is perhaps TRBD1 (6 bases). The CDR3 is 14 amino acids. CDR1 and CDR2 from the germline V gene are SEHNR and FQNEAQ (reference sequence). The V end was cut by 2 bases, the J end by 4 bases, with 11 bases between. CDR3 sequence (DNA): TGTGCCAGCAGCTTAAACAGGGAGACCTATGGCTACACCTTC. Translation gives CASSLNRETYGYTF. Complete variable domain (other parts from reference TRBV7-9 and TRBJ1-2): DTGVSQNPRHKITKRGQNVTFRCDPISEHNRLYWYRQTLGQGPEFLTYFQNEAQLEKSRLLSDRFSAERPKGSFSTLEIQRTEQGDSAMYLCASSLNRETYGYTFGSGTRLTVV.

The V call is TRBV4-2, the J call TRBJ1-3, with a weak D call TRBD1 (6 bases). Germline V gene lookup returns CDR1 LGHNA and CDR2 YNFKEQ. V was trimmed by 1 base and J by 0 bases, leaving 13 bases between them. This CDR3 is 17 amino acids long. CDR3 sequence reads: CASSQASGQNSGNTIYF. DNA for the CDR3: TGTGCCAGCAGCCAAGCGAGTGGACAGAACTCTGGAAACACCATATATTTT.